The entry below describes one T cell receptor beta chain. Assay: immunoSEQ multiplex PCR; the TCRdb copy retains only in-frame clones and omits some. Of approximately 20,000 clones in the sample, roughly 85% were seen once. This sample stems from a study of blood T cell repertoires in COVID-19. Study-wide context: Italy, Spain and the United States were the sources of the convalescent and acute COVID-19 samples.

The ends were cut back, 7 bases at V and 4 bases at J, with 14 bases in the middle. This CDR3 has 14 residues. Germline V lookup: CDR1 MNHEY, CDR2 SVGAGI. The origin of this receptor is a man older than 75 with acute or convalescent COVID-19. The V and J genes are TRBV6-5 and TRBJ1-5; D not certain. The sequencing input was peripheral blood. CDR3 region: CASMAGKENQPQHF. The CDR3 bases are TGTGCCAGCATGGCGGGGAAGGAAAATCAGCCCCAGCATTTT.